The 10 T cell receptor beta chains listed next were all sequenced from one sample in a study of blood T cells in healthy people across ages. Then a second PCR, running roughly 7 to 11 cycles, was carried out with a sample-barcoded 5' primer and a J-beta primer mix. MiXCR, applied by TCRdb to the 5' RACE reads, yields one record per CDR3 protein. The sample lists about 580,000 distinct CDR3 sequences; 47% were seen once. Sequencing input: blood. The receptors come from an elderly man in good health.

The chain uses TRBV5-5 and TRBJ2-5; D is unclear. The V end was cut by 4 bases, the J end by 5 bases, with 12 bases between. The CDR3 consists of 13 residues. Germline CDR1 is SGHKS and CDR2 is YYEKEE (reference sequence). The CDR3 spells CASSQRVGETQYF. The CDR3 nucleotides are TGTGCCAGCAGCCAGAGAGTGGGGGAGACCCAGTACTTC.

This clonotype occurred a few times. The rearrangement links TRBV28 to TRBJ1-5; D remains ambiguous. Between the trimmed V and J ends, which lost 2 bases and 0 bases, there was a span of 5 bases. The germline gives CDR1 MDHEN, CDR2 SYDVKM. The CDR3 spans 14 residues. The DNA of the CDR3 is TGTGCCAGCAGTTTACGGGTTAGCAATCAGCCCCAGCATTTT. This encodes CASSLRVSNQPQHF.

The V gene is TRBV2, the J gene TRBJ2-7, with 9 bases aligning to TRBD1. The DNA end is more similar to TRBJ2-5, so the J call may be wrong. Germline V gene lookup returns CDR1 SNHLY and CDR2 FYNNEI. The CDR3 runs to 15 residues. CDR3 sequence (DNA): TGTGCCAGCAGTGAACTCGGACAGGGGAGGGAGACCCAGTACTTC. As protein: CASSELGQGRETQYF.

This clonotype was detected a few times. V usage is TRBV27 and J usage is TRBJ2-7; 11 bases fit TRBD2. With 5 bases clipped from V and 2 bases from J, the junction kept 8 bases outside the gene matches. The CDR3 loop spans 16 amino acids. Germline CDR1 reads MNHEY; CDR2 reads SMNVEV (reference sequence). Here the CDR3 DNA reads TGTGCCAGCAGTCCCCTAGCGGGGGGATCTCCCTACGAGCAGTACTTC. Protein product: CASSPLAGGSPYEQYF.

This clonotype appeared a few times. This chain joins TRBV3-1 and TRBJ2-4; 11 nucleotides match TRBD2. The J call is in doubt because the DNA end fits TRBJ2-7 better. The CDR3 spans 15 residues. Germline CDR1 reads LGHDT; CDR2 reads YNNKEL (reference sequence). CDR3 in DNA: TGTGCCAGCAGCCCATCGACTAGCGGGACACACGAGCAGTACTTC. It yields the protein CASSPSTSGTHEQYF.

A remark on this clonotype: A read error is possible here, since a much larger clone lies one base away. This chain joins TRBV6-5 and TRBJ1-2; 8 nucleotides line up with TRBD1. This CDR3 has 14 amino acids. V dropped 5 bases and J dropped 1; count of bases not matched to a gene: 3. CDR1 and CDR2 (germline): MNHEY, SVGAGI. As DNA, the CDR3 is TGTGCCAGCAGTCCACAGGGGGATAACTATGGCTACACCTTC. It translates to CASSPQGDNYGYTF.

This clonotype was counted only a few times. The CDR3 loop is CASSEGPGEQFF. For the CDR3, the DNA is TGTGCCAGCAGCGAGGGGCCAGGAGAGCAGTTCTTC. The chain has TRBV9 and TRBJ2-1; the D gene is possibly TRBD1 (5 bases). The germline V and J ends were trimmed by 3 bases and 10 bases, with 11 bases remaining between them. CDR1 SGDLS and CDR2 YYNGEE come from the germline V gene. The CDR3 loop spans 12 amino acids. Variable domain in full (rest from reference TRBV9 and TRBJ2-1): DSGVTQTPKHLITATGQRVTLRCSPRSGDLSVYWYQQSLDQGLQFLIQYYNGEERAKGNILERFSAQQFPDLHSELNLSSLELGDSALYFCASSEGPGEQFFGPGTRLTVL.

The chain couples TRBV5-1 to TRBJ1-4, with TRBD1 identical over 7 bases. Germline assignment: CDR1 SGHRS and CDR2 YFSETQ. CDR3 length equals 14 residues. V lost 4 bases and J lost 8; bases outside the gene matches: 8. CDR3 loop: CASSPGTETEKLFF. DNA for the CDR3: TGCGCCAGCAGCCCCGGGACAGAGACCGAAAAACTGTTTTTT.

This clonotype was seen more than once but under ten times. The CDR3 nucleotides are TGTGCCAGCATGTCCACGGGGAACACTGAAGCTTTCTTT. Encoded protein: CASMSTGNTEAFF. V gene TRBV11-2 combines with J gene TRBJ1-1; D remains unclear. Germline V gene lookup returns CDR1 SGHAT and CDR2 FQNNGV. Trimming cost V 7 bases and J 1 base, with 10 bases left between them. CDR3 length equals 13 residues.

This clonotype is a singleton in its sample. The chain couples TRBV7-2 to TRBJ2-5; weak D call: TRBD2 (5 bases). The germline CDR1 and CDR2 sequences are SGHTA and FQGNSA. The CDR3 loop spans 15 amino acids. V lost 7 bases and J lost 11, with 26 bases in between. The DNA of the CDR3 is TGTGCCAGCACTTACCCGGGAACGAGATGGAGTGAGCAGTACTTC. Translation gives CASTYPGTRWSEQYF.